What follows is one TCR beta chain and its context. Sequencing used immunoSEQ multiplex PCR; TCRdb keeps in-frame clones, though not all of them. Altogether 150,000 to 250,000 clones are present, 93% being singletons, with the ten largest covering 0.9% to 1.1%. This sample stems from a study of T cell responses to AZD1222 COVID-19 vaccine. Between the trimmed V and J ends, which lost 2 bases and 0 bases, there was a span of 14 bases. The CDR3 is made up of 16 amino acids. Per the germline V gene, CDR1 is SGHRS and CDR2 is YFSETQ. Here the sequenced sample was peripheral blood, taken 28 days after the second AZD1222 dose. This chain joins TRBV5-1 and TRBJ1-1, with unresolved D. This TCR came from an adult who received the AZD1222 COVID-19 vaccine. The CDR3 spells CASSLGFSDMNTEAFF. The CDR3 DNA sequence: TGCGCCAGCAGCTTAGGATTCAGTGACATGAACACTGAAGCTTTCTTT.